This T cell receptor (beta chain) was identified during a study of regulatory T cells in long-lasting Graves disease. General study results and limits: Sample size was small, which may have lowered accuracy.

Time point indicated: persistent/refractory GD, antithyroid drugs over 5 years with positive TRAb. The TCR library was made from RNA that had been extracted from PBMCs in TRIzol. Assembly of TCR beta libraries relied on iRepertoire HTBI primers together with Arm-PCR of CDR3 regions. In TCRdb, the multiplex PCR reads were re-called with MiXCR into one record per CDR3 protein. Counted here are about 460,000 distinct CDR3 sequences, around a fifth occurring once; the ten biggest clones make up about an eighth. This clonotype occurred many times. Antigen: not known. Trimming pared 4 bases from V and 5 bases from J, leaving 10 bases between. Germline V gene lookup returns CDR1 SGHRS and CDR2 YFSETQ. The CDR3 is 13 amino acids.

Material: peripheral blood mononuclear cells (PBMCs), obtained when the disease was refractory, from a patient treated with antithyroid drugs. The receptor was isolated from a female donor with Graves disease. The chain carries TRBV5-1 and TRBJ1-5; D is unclear. CDR3 nucleotides: TGCGCCAGCAGCCCAGACGTAGATCAGCCCCAGCATTTT. This translates into CASSPDVDQPQHF.